This passage covers 8 T cell receptor beta chains from one sample sequenced in a study of cytomegalovirus exposure and HLA in healthy donors. The PCR was carried out with 60 Vbeta primers and 13 Jbeta primers. Using immunoSEQ multiplex PCR, the repertoire was profiled, and TCRdb retains in-frame clones only, with some absent. The data show more than 150,000 clones, about 77% seen once. The source material was PBMCs. The receptor set was obtained from a woman in her thirties in good health and CMV-seropositive.

In this sample, this clone turned up a few times. J is TRBJ2-3 and V is TRBV5-8, with D maybe TRBD1 (6 bases). Germline assignment: CDR1 SGHTS and CDR2 YDEGEE. There are 16 residues in the CDR3. Deletions cut 3 bases from V and 3 bases from J, with 17 bases between. The CDR3: CASSSPTGWQTDTQYF. CDR3 bases: TGTGCCAGCAGCTCGCCCACAGGGTGGCAAACAGATACGCAGTATTTT.

CDR3 sequence: CASSQELGQLNEKLFF. DNA of the CDR3: TGTGCCAGCAGCCAAGAGTTGGGACAGCTCAATGAAAAACTGTTTTTT. This rearrangement joins TRBV4-2 to TRBJ1-4, with 7 bases that match TRBD1. The V segment lost 0 bases and the J segment 5 bases; nucleotides outside the gene matches: 6. Germline V gene sequence: CDR1 LGHNA, CDR2 YNFKEQ. There are 16 residues in the CDR3.

This clone has only a few counts. This chain joins TRBV25-1 and TRBJ2-5; TRBD2 matches at 9 bases. The junction had 5 bases not matched to a gene; V was cut back by 4 bases and J by 2 bases. This CDR3 comprises 15 residues. Germline CDR1 MGHDK, CDR2 SYGVNS. The CDR3 loop reads CASSASAGGQETQYF. CDR3 nucleotide sequence: TGTGCCAGCAGTGCCTCAGCGGGGGGACAAGAGACCCAGTACTTC.

V usage is TRBV28 and J usage is TRBJ2-3; D is perhaps TRBD1 (5 bases). V shed 8 bases and J shed 6 bases, with 12 bases lying between them. The V gene's germline CDR1 is MDHEN and CDR2 SYDVKM. The CDR3 runs to 12 residues. The chain's CDR3 is CASEGDRDTQYF. The CDR3 nucleotides are TGTGCCAGCGAAGGGGATCGTGATACGCAGTATTTT.

V usage is TRBV10-3 and J usage is TRBJ1-1; 8 positions agree with TRBD1. J was trimmed by 5 bases and V by 0 bases; bases with no gene match: 8. The CDR3 is made up of 16 amino acids. Germline values: CDR1 ENHRY, CDR2 SYGVKD. In DNA, the CDR3 is TGTGCCATCAGTGAGTCGAGACAGGGGCTTGCGACTGAAGCTTTCTTT. Translating it yields CAISESRQGLATEAFF.

This sequence joins TRBV5-6 and TRBJ1-6, with a possible D match to TRBD1 (6 bases). V lost 4 bases and J lost 1, with 15 bases in between. In germline, CDR1 is SGHDT, CDR2 YYEEEE. This CDR3 has 17 amino acids. CDR3 protein: CASSLMMTGSYNSPLHF. The CDR3 DNA reads TGTGCCAGCAGCCTCATGATGACAGGTTCCTATAATTCACCCCTCCACTTT.

The chain couples TRBV19 to TRBJ2-5; possibly TRBD2 for D (7 bases). Trimming cost V 5 bases and J 5 bases, with 21 bases left between them. The CDR3 is made up of 16 amino acids. The germline CDR1 and CDR2 sequences are LNHDA and SQIVND (reference sequence). The CDR3 loop is CASSYLSGGWVETQYF. CDR3 coding DNA: TGTGCCAGTAGTTATCTTTCGGGGGGCTGGGTGGAGACCCAGTACTTC.

This chain joins TRBV4-1 and TRBJ2-5; 7 positions agree with TRBD2. There are 16 residues in the CDR3. The ends lost 0 bases at V and 3 bases at J; junction bases unmatched: 7. Germline V gene data show CDR1 as MGHRA and CDR2 as YSYEKL. CDR3 coding DNA: TGCGCCAGCAGCCAAGAAGGGGCTAGCGGCAAAGAGACCCAGTACTTC. This encodes CASSQEGASGKETQYF.